Below, 30 T cell receptor beta chains from the same sample are listed, as sequenced in a study of T cell changes during pregnancy in multiple sclerosis. The method was immunoSEQ multiplex PCR; TCRdb's version includes in-frame clones alone and lacks a portion of them. This sample has roughly 46,000 clones, with about 94% found just once. Specimen: CD8+ T cells from peripheral blood mononuclear cells, collected in the first trimester of pregnancy. Receptors were obtained from a female donor with multiple sclerosis, enrolled in a pregnancy study.

The chain carries TRBV4-2 and TRBJ2-7, with D perhaps TRBD2 (5 bases). Deletions cut 0 bases from V and 1 base from J, with 7 bases between. This CDR3 is 14 amino acids long. Germline values: CDR1 LGHNA, CDR2 YNFKEQ. The CDR3 region is CASSQDGLSYEQYF. The DNA of the CDR3 is TGTGCCAGCAGCCAAGATGGACTGTCCTACGAGCAGTACTTC.

This clone is a singleton in its sample. The chain employs TRBV7-6 and TRBJ2-7; D perhaps matches TRBD2 (5 bases). Germline V lookup: CDR1 SGHVS, CDR2 FNYEAQ. The germline V and J ends were trimmed by 0 bases and 0 bases, with 9 bases remaining between them. The length of the CDR3 is 15 residues. Here the CDR3 reads CASSLAGENSYEQYF. Written as DNA, the CDR3 is TGTGCCAGCAGCTTAGCGGGAGAGAACTCCTACGAGCAGTACTTC.

The chain uses TRBV25-1 and TRBJ1-1; TRBD1 agrees at 9 bases. Germline assignment: CDR1 MGHDK and CDR2 SYGVNS. The CDR3 totals 14 residues. The V and J ends lost 4 bases and 3 bases, in that order; junction bases with no gene match: 3. Here the CDR3 reads CASSGTGGYTEAFF. CDR3 nucleotide sequence: TGTGCCAGCAGTGGAACAGGGGGCTACACTGAAGCTTTCTTT.

The rearrangement links TRBV5-1 to TRBJ2-1; 8 nucleotides line up with TRBD2. This CDR3 is built from 17 residues. The J segment lost 7 bases and the V segment lost 3 bases, leaving 15 bases of the junction unmatched. The germline gives CDR1 SGHRS, CDR2 YFSETQ. CDR3 in amino acids: CASSWPPKRERGNEQFF. In nucleotides, the CDR3 is TGCGCCAGCAGCTGGCCCCCAAAGCGGGAGCGAGGGAATGAGCAGTTCTTC.

The sample holds one count of this clone. This rearrangement joins TRBV5-4 to TRBJ2-3, with D uncertain. V was cut by 0 bases and J by 6 bases, with 8 bases left in between. Germline V lookup: CDR1 SGHNT, CDR2 YYREEE (reference sequence). CDR3 length: 13 residues. This CDR3 is CASSLDLADTQYF. CDR3 DNA sequence: TGTGCCAGCAGCTTGGACCTTGCGGATACGCAGTATTTT.

V and J are TRBV2 and TRBJ1-1; D is possibly TRBD1 (5 bases). V lost 3 bases to trimming and J lost 5 bases, with 13 bases between them. Germline V gene sequence: CDR1 SNHLY, CDR2 FYNNEI. CDR3 length: 14 amino acids. The CDR3 DNA sequence: TGTGCCAGCAGTGAGTGGGGGGTTGGTACTGAAGCTTTCTTT. This translates into CASSEWGVGTEAFF.

This rearrangement joins TRBV4-1 to TRBJ2-1; 11 bases map to TRBD2. The CDR3 covers 16 residues. Germline CDR1 is MGHRA and CDR2 is YSYEKL. After removal of 1 base from V and 4 bases from J, the junction contained 3 bases not matched to a gene. CDR3 nucleotides: TGCGCCAGCAGCCAAGGGGGACTAGCGGAATACAATGAGCAGTTCTTC. Translated, it gives CASSQGGLAEYNEQFF.

The rearrangement uses TRBV2 and TRBJ2-7; D unclear. The CDR3 has 12 residues. Germline loops: CDR1 SNHLY, CDR2 FYNNEI. Trimming took 10 bases from V and 2 from J, leaving 12 bases between them. This CDR3 reads CATLDGAYEQYF. For the CDR3, the DNA is TGTGCCACCCTAGACGGAGCCTACGAGCAGTACTTC.

The chain has TRBV11-2 and TRBJ1-4; perhaps TRBD1 as D (6 bases). Germline V gives CDR1 SGHAT, CDR2 FQNNGV. The CDR3 loop spans 15 amino acids. The germline V and J ends were trimmed by 3 bases and 8 bases, with 16 bases remaining between them. CDR3 sequence (DNA): TGTGCCAGCAGCTTGTTGACAGGCCGTAGGGAAAAACTGTTTTTT. This translates into CASSLLTGRREKLFF.

The chain uses TRBV5-6 and TRBJ2-7; 7 nucleotides agree with TRBD2. This CDR3 is 14 amino acids long. The V and J ends lost 3 bases and 6 bases, in that order; junction bases with no gene match: 9. Germline V gene lookup returns CDR1 SGHDT and CDR2 YYEEEE. This chain's CDR3 is CASSSATSEREQYF. The CDR3 DNA reads TGTGCCAGCAGCTCGGCAACTAGCGAGCGCGAGCAGTACTTC.

This chain uses TRBV7-9 with TRBJ1-2, with 7 bases that match TRBD1. Losses at the gene ends were 3 bases for V and 5 bases for J; bases not matched to a gene: 15. From germline, CDR1 is SEHNR and CDR2 FQNEAQ (reference sequence). The CDR3 runs to 17 residues. The CDR3 sequence is CASSLGRGKEDKYGYTF. Written as DNA, the CDR3 is TGTGCCAGCAGCTTGGGCAGGGGGAAAGAGGATAAGTATGGCTACACCTTC.

The chain combines TRBV7-9 with TRBJ2-2, with D possibly TRBD2 on 6 matching bases. The CDR3 covers 14 residues. V was cut by 5 bases and J by 6 bases, with 13 bases left in between. Germline V gives CDR1 SEHNR, CDR2 FQNEAQ (reference sequence). DNA of the CDR3: TGTGCCAGCAGCGGAGTAGCGGCATCCGGGGAGCTGTTTTTT. It is translated as CASSGVAASGELFF.

This clone was seen a handful of times. The sample holds other DNA sequences that translate to the same CDR3. The chain is built from TRBV14 and TRBJ2-7, with D unresolved. V lost 1 base and J 3 bases, leaving 4 bases between the germline ends. Germline V CDR1 and CDR2: SGHDN, FVKESK. The CDR3 extends over 12 amino acids. The CDR3 DNA sequence: TGTGCCAGCAGCCAAGCCAACTACGAGCAGTACTTC. Its translation: CASSQANYEQYF.

CDR3 nucleotides: TGTGCCAGCAGCCCCCGGGTAGCGGGGCAACTCACAGATACGCAGTATTTT. Its translation: CASSPRVAGQLTDTQYF. This chain links TRBV11-3 with TRBJ2-3; the match to TRBD2 covers 8 bases. This CDR3 has 17 residues. The germline gives CDR1 SGHNT, CDR2 YENEEA. Trimming cost V 5 bases and J 2 bases; bases outside gene matches: 12.

This clone was seen a single time. V usage is TRBV29-1 and J usage is TRBJ2-1; 11 nucleotides agree with TRBD2. Germline V CDR1 and CDR2: SQVTM, ANQGSEA. V lost 0 bases, J lost 0 bases, and 7 bases stayed unmatched. The CDR3 consists of 18 residues. For the CDR3, the DNA is TGCAGCGTTGAAGATCCGGGACTAGCGGCTTACTCCTACAATGAGCAGTTCTTC. Amino acids: CSVEDPGLAAYSYNEQFF.

As DNA, the CDR3 is TGTGCCAGCAGCGTCTTAGGGGGCCAAGAGACCCAGTACTTC. Translated: CASSVLGGQETQYF. This chain links TRBV7-7 with TRBJ2-5; a possible D gene is TRBD1 (6 bases). Trimming cost V 5 bases and J 1 base, with 11 bases left between them. CDR1 and CDR2 (germline): SSHAT, FNYEAQ (reference sequence). The length of the CDR3 is 14 residues. Using reference TRBV7-7 and TRBJ2-5 for the parts outside the CDR3, the full variable domain is GAGVSQSPRYKVTKRGQDVTLRCDPISSHATLYWYQQALGQGPEFLTYFNYEAQPDKSGLPSDRFSAERPEGSISTLTIQRTEQRDSAMYRCASSVLGGQETQYFGPGTRLLVL.

This clone appeared a few times. The chain has TRBV7-9 and TRBJ2-1; 8 bases line up with TRBD2. V gave up 5 bases and J gave up 9 bases; unmatched junction bases: 6. The germline V gene encodes CDR1 SEHNR and CDR2 FQNEAQ (reference sequence). This CDR3 is 13 amino acids long. The CDR3 reads CASSAGGLGEQFF. For the CDR3, the DNA is TGTGCCAGCAGCGCGGGGGGACTAGGTGAGCAGTTCTTC.

The chain couples TRBV15 to TRBJ2-7; D is uncertain. Per the germline V gene, CDR1 is LNHNV and CDR2 is YYDKDF (reference sequence). Trimming took 4 bases from V and 6 from J, leaving 16 bases between them. The CDR3 totals 14 residues. The CDR3 protein is CATSKITAPGEQYF. CDR3 nucleotides: TGTGCCACCAGCAAAATTACCGCTCCCGGCGAGCAGTACTTC.

V and J are TRBV5-5 and TRBJ1-5; D ambiguous. With 0 bases removed from V and 0 bases from J, the gap between germline ends came to 7 bases. Per the germline V gene, CDR1 is SGHKS and CDR2 is YYEKEE (reference sequence). The CDR3 has 15 amino acids. CDR3 nucleotide sequence: TGTGCCAGCAGCTTGGAGTACAGTAGCAATCAGCCCCAGCATTTT. Translated: CASSLEYSSNQPQHF.

The table lists this clone with a count of one. This chain links TRBV4-3 with TRBJ2-7; 9 nucleotides agree with TRBD2. The CDR3 sequence is 16 residues long. Germline CDR1 reads LGHNA; CDR2 reads YSLEER. With 0 bases clipped from V and 3 bases from J, the junction kept 6 bases outside the gene matches. The DNA of the CDR3 is TGCGCCAGCAGCCAAGAAGCGGGGGGATCATACTACGAGCAGTACTTC. Residues: CASSQEAGGSYYEQYF.

This rearrangement joins TRBV6-1 to TRBJ1-1, with 11 positions matching TRBD1. Unmatched junction bases numbered 5, after V lost 4 bases and J lost 7 bases. CDR3 length: 14 amino acids. The germline V gene has CDR1 MNHNS and CDR2 SASEGT. The CDR3 reads CASSGWGTGGEAFF. The CDR3, as DNA: TGTGCCAGCAGTGGGTGGGGGACAGGGGGTGAAGCTTTCTTT.

The chain couples TRBV29-1 to TRBJ2-7; 7 bases align to TRBD1. With 5 bases clipped from V and 2 bases from J, the junction kept 9 bases outside the gene matches. The CDR3 is made up of 14 amino acids. Germline values: CDR1 SQVTM, CDR2 ANQGSEA. The CDR3 sequence is CSVLGGPRAYEQYF. The CDR3 DNA is TGCAGCGTTCTAGGGGGCCCAAGAGCCTACGAGCAGTACTTC.

This chain links TRBV27 with TRBJ1-2; TRBD1 matches 8 bases. The V and J ends lost 4 bases and 8 bases, in that order; junction bases with no gene match: 12. This CDR3 region has 15 residues. Germline V CDR1 and CDR2: MNHEY, SMNVEV (reference sequence). The CDR3 spells CASSSGTGQPEGYTF. CDR3 in DNA: TGTGCCAGCAGTTCAGGGACAGGCCAGCCTGAAGGCTACACCTTC.

The rearrangement links TRBV7-3 to TRBJ2-1; a weak D match, TRBD2 (6 bases). Germline assignment: CDR1 SGHTA and CDR2 FQGTGA. The CDR3 extends over 13 amino acids. Trimming left V 0 bases short and J 10 bases short, with 10 bases between. CDR3 sequence: CASSLTSGMEQFF. In DNA, the CDR3 is TGTGCCAGCAGCTTAACTAGCGGTATGGAGCAGTTCTTC. The entire variable domain, with the rest obtained from reference TRBV7-3 and TRBJ2-1, is as follows: GAGVSQTPSNKVTEKGKYVELRCDPISGHTALYWYRQSLGQGPEFLIYFQGTGAADDSGLPNDRFFAVRPEGSVSTLKIQRTERGDSAVYLCASSLTSGMEQFFGPGTRLTVL.

The V and J genes are TRBV5-4 and TRBJ1-2, with D hard to call. The CDR3 loop spans 14 amino acids. Per the germline V gene, CDR1 is SGHNT and CDR2 is YYREEE (reference sequence). V was shortened by 6 bases and J by 0 bases, with 12 bases between the two germline ends. As DNA, the CDR3 is TGTGCCAGCACCCTAGCCAGATCTAACTATGGCTACACCTTC. This codes for CASTLARSNYGYTF.

The rearrangement uses TRBV30 and TRBJ2-7, with a tentative D call TRBD2 (6 bases). Looked up from germline, CDR1 is GTSNPN and CDR2 is SVGIG (reference sequence). V lost 5 bases, J lost 3 bases, and 11 bases lay in between. The CDR3 runs to 12 residues. The CDR3 region is CAWGTPSYEQYF. CDR3 DNA sequence: TGTGCCTGGGGGACTCCGAGCTACGAGCAGTACTTC.

The rearrangement joins TRBV11-2 to TRBJ1-2; TRBD1 might be the D (5 bases). The CDR3 consists of 14 residues. With 5 bases removed from V and 8 bases from J, the gap between germline ends came to 18 bases. The germline V gene has CDR1 SGHAT and CDR2 FQNNGV. The chain's CDR3 is CASSTPRQLWGYTF. The CDR3 nucleotides read TGTGCCAGCAGCACACCCCGACAGTTATGGGGCTACACCTTC.

The gene calls are TRBV6-4 and TRBJ2-1; 7 bases map to TRBD2. This CDR3 has 13 residues. Germline CDR1 is MRHNA and CDR2 is SNTAGT. V trimming: 0 bases; J trimming: 13 bases; junction bases outside the gene matches: 6. This CDR3 is CASSDSERDSQFF. CDR3 coding DNA: TGTGCCAGCAGTGACTCTGAGCGGGACTCTCAGTTCTTC.

This rearrangement joins TRBV4-3 to TRBJ1-4; D uncertain. This CDR3 has 15 amino acids. Germline-derived CDR1 and CDR2 are LGHNA and YSLEER. V lost 1 base to trimming and J lost 4 bases, with 10 bases between them. The CDR3 coding sequence is TGCGCCAGCAGCCAAGCAATCTCAGATAATGAAAAACTGTTTTTT. Translated, it gives CASSQAISDNEKLFF.

This chain connects TRBV19 to TRBJ2-3; D uncertain. The germline CDR1 and CDR2 sequences are LNHDA and SQIVND (reference sequence). The V and J ends lost 3 bases and 4 bases respectively, with 11 bases between them. This CDR3 has 14 amino acids. The CDR3 DNA sequence: TGTGCCAGTAGTATCGACTTTTTGTCAGATACGCAGTATTTT. It yields the protein CASSIDFLSDTQYF.